What follows is one T cell receptor (beta chain) and its context. Its specificity is unknown. This specimen comes from a study of cytomegalovirus exposure and HLA in healthy donors. Study results and caveats: Relative to equally common others, HLA-associated TCR beta chains showed greater clonal expansion in a later analysis. Under in vitro conditions, a few CMV-associated chains were confirmed as specific for CMV antigens. Most CMV-associated TCR beta chains were later found to appear HLA-restricted. Some TCR beta chains (around 180 of them) were listed as cytomegalovirus-associated.

The V gene's germline CDR1 is GTSNPN and CDR2 SVGIG (reference sequence). V shed 0 bases and J shed 0 bases, with 9 bases lying between them. The CDR3 is made up of 14 amino acids. PCR used 60 Vbeta primers and 13 Jbeta primers. The table came from immunoSEQ multiplex PCR; TCRdb's copy has only in-frame clones and leaves some out. The table records 120,000 or so clones, 80% of them present only once. The sequence was collected from a man aged 30 to 45 in good health and CMV-seronegative. Material for sequencing was PBMCs. V gene TRBV30 combines with J gene TRBJ2-7; D gene unclear. The CDR3 sequence: CAWSVGGISYEQYF. CDR3 DNA sequence: TGTGCCTGGAGTGTTGGCGGAATCTCCTACGAGCAGTACTTC.